What follows are 26 T cell receptor beta chains derived from one specimen sequenced in a study of early T cells in non-severe SARS-CoV-2 infection. TCRdb passed the 5' RACE reads through MiXCR, listing each CDR3 protein once. The sample yields about 48,000 distinct CDR3 sequences, around 10% seen once. The sequenced sample was whole blood. Receptors originate from an adult who was a healthcare worker with PCR-confirmed SARS-CoV-2 infection or an uninfected control (not recorded which).

This clonotype was observed many times. The chain employs TRBV25-1 and TRBJ1-2; D gene uncertain. Trimming removed 0 bases at V and 5 bases at J, with 13 bases between. The CDR3 sequence is 15 residues long. CDR1 and CDR2 from the germline V gene are MGHDK and SYGVNS. The CDR3 region is CASSEYGVGIYGYTF. CDR3 in DNA: TGTGCCAGCAGTGAATATGGTGTGGGGATTTATGGCTACACCTTC.

This clonotype occurred many times. The chain carries TRBV7-9 and TRBJ2-5; either TRBD1 or TRBD2 may fit D (5 bases each). CDR1 is SEHNR, CDR2 FQNEAQ, per germline (reference sequence). V was trimmed by 5 bases and J by 4 bases, leaving 11 bases between them. The CDR3 extends over 13 amino acids. CDR3 sequence (DNA): TGTGCCAGCAGCCATGGGACCTCAGAGACCCAGTACTTC. This translates into CASSHGTSETQYF.

The V and J genes are TRBV7-9 and TRBJ2-1, with a tentative D call TRBD1 (5 bases). V gave up 1 base and J gave up 4 bases, with 17 bases separating them. The CDR3 extends over 17 amino acids. The germline V gene encodes CDR1 SEHNR and CDR2 FQNEAQ (reference sequence). The CDR3 DNA reads TGTGCCAGCAGCTTAGTCCCGGACACCACGACATACAATGAGCAGTTCTTC. This gives the protein CASSLVPDTTTYNEQFF.

The V gene is TRBV28, the J gene TRBJ2-3; D remains unclear. The ends were cut back, 2 bases at V and 2 bases at J, with 14 bases in the middle. Per the germline V gene, CDR1 is MDHEN and CDR2 is SYDVKM. This CDR3 comprises 16 residues. The CDR3, as DNA: TGTGCCAGCAGTTTAGAAAAGGGTAGGGACACAGATACGCAGTATTTT. Residues: CASSLEKGRDTDTQYF.

This clonotype was detected only a few times. The chain recombines TRBV20-1 with TRBJ2-5, with D possibly matching TRBD1 (5 bases). V lost 0 bases to trimming and J lost 3 bases, with 11 bases between them. The CDR3 contains 14 residues. Germline V gene sequence: CDR1 DFQATT, CDR2 SNEGSKA (reference sequence). CDR3 bases: TGCAGTGCTAGAGATGAACCAGGGAAAGAGACCCAGTACTTC. Translating gives CSARDEPGKETQYF.

This clonotype was counted many times. This chain uses TRBV27 with TRBJ2-1; D remains unclear. CDR3 length: 11 amino acids. Germline assignment: CDR1 MNHEY and CDR2 SMNVEV (reference sequence). V was shortened by 3 bases and J by 7 bases, with 4 bases between the two germline ends. CDR3 bases: TGTGCCAGCAGTTTGTTGAATGAGCAGTTCTTC. It specifies CASSLLNEQFF.

This clonotype was picked up a small number of times. An end of the junction differs from the germline gene, which may be a read error. The gene calls are TRBV4-1 and TRBJ1-1; possibly TRBD1 for D (6 bases). There are 13 residues in the CDR3. CDR1 and CDR2 (germline): MGHRA, YSYEKL. DNA of the CDR3: TGCGCCAGCAGCCAGACAGGATCAAGTGAAGCTTTTTTT. Protein sequence: CASSQTGSSEAFF.

A remark on this clonotype: This may arise from a read error, as a much more abundant clone is one base away. The chain couples TRBV5-4 to TRBJ2-1; TRBD2 might be the D (5 bases). Germline V lookup: CDR1 SGHNT, CDR2 YYREEE (reference sequence). CDR3 length: 17 residues. The germline V and J ends were trimmed by 0 bases and 10 bases, with 23 bases remaining between them. CDR3 in DNA: TGTGCCAGCAGCTTGGCGTCACTAGTGGGAGTTGTTCGCGAGCAGTTCTTC. It specifies CASSLASLVGVVREQFF.

The genes are TRBV7-2 and TRBJ2-5; D unresolved. The CDR3 is made up of 13 amino acids. With 1 base removed from V and 1 base from J, the gap between germline ends came to 4 bases. In germline, CDR1 is SGHTA, CDR2 FQGNSA. CDR3: CASSLVAQETQYF. The CDR3 nucleotides read TGTGCCAGCAGCTTAGTGGCCCAAGAGACCCAGTACTTC.

This clonotype was picked up many times. The rearrangement uses TRBV29-1 and TRBJ1-2; D ambiguous. Germline values: CDR1 SQVTM, CDR2 ANQGSEA. The length of the CDR3 is 14 residues. V lost 5 bases, J lost 4 bases, and 17 bases lay in between. In nucleotides, the CDR3 is TGCAGCGTTTCTGGTGTCAAGGGAGGCTATGGCTACACCTTC. This encodes CSVSGVKGGYGYTF.

This clonotype was seen more than once but under ten times. The chain links TRBV5-5 to TRBJ1-1; D unresolved. CDR1 SGHKS and CDR2 YYEKEE come from the germline V gene (reference sequence). The ends were cut back, 6 bases at V and 4 bases at J, with 16 bases in the middle. CDR3 size: 14 residues. For the CDR3, the DNA is TGTGCCAGCACCCGGACGCCGTTGGTCACTGAAGCTTTCTTT. Residues: CASTRTPLVTEAFF.

This clonotype was observed many times. The chain links TRBV7-9 to TRBJ2-4; TRBD2 might be the D (6 bases). The CDR3 length is 14 residues. Germline values: CDR1 SEHNR, CDR2 FQNEAQ (reference sequence). V gave up 6 bases and J gave up 5 bases, with 14 bases separating them. The CDR3 bases are TGTGCCAGCAGGTCGCGGGACGCCGAAAACATTCAGTACTTC. Its protein product is CASRSRDAENIQYF.

The sample holds a few counts of this clonotype. The chain joins TRBV10-3 to TRBJ1-2; D unresolved. Germline CDR1 is ENHRY and CDR2 is SYGVKD. The CDR3 sequence is 13 residues long. The V and J ends lost 7 bases and 5 bases respectively, with 14 bases between them. The CDR3 protein is CAINGPGSYGYTF. In DNA, the CDR3 is TGTGCCATCAACGGGCCGGGTTCGTATGGCTACACCTTC.

There are a few counts of this clonotype. J is TRBJ2-7 and V is TRBV20-1; D not certain. The CDR3 is 15 residues long. CDR1 and CDR2 (germline): DFQATT, SNEGSKA (reference sequence). V was shortened by 0 bases and J by 0 bases, with 12 bases between the two germline ends. The CDR3 DNA sequence: TGCAGTGCTAGAGATTCGTCGGGCTTCTCCTACGAGCAGTACTTC. Translation: CSARDSSGFSYEQYF.

This chain joins TRBV28 and TRBJ1-2; D is possibly TRBD1 (5 bases). The CDR3 runs to 14 residues. Germline CDR1 is MDHEN and CDR2 is SYDVKM. V lost 3 bases to trimming and J lost 2 bases, with 10 bases between them. The CDR3 bases are TGTGCCAGCAGTTTGCGCCAGGGAAACTATGGCTACACCTTC. Translating it yields CASSLRQGNYGYTF.

This clonotype was seen many times. The CDR3 nucleotides read TGCGCCAGCAGCCCGATCCTAACCGGGAACAACTACGAGCAGTACTTC. Protein sequence: CASSPILTGNNYEQYF. The chain joins TRBV5-1 to TRBJ2-7; tentative D call: TRBD2 (5 bases). Per germline, CDR1 SGHRS and CDR2 YFSETQ. V lost 4 bases, J lost 3 bases, and 20 bases lay in between. This CDR3 spans 16 amino acids.

This clonotype was found a few times. The rearrangement uses TRBV10-3 and TRBJ1-2; 9 positions match TRBD1. J lost 8 bases, V lost 8 bases, and 6 bases had no gene match. The CDR3 is 12 amino acids. Germline CDR1 is ENHRY and CDR2 is SYGVKD. In DNA form, the CDR3 reads TGTGCCATCGACAGGGGGGAAAGAGGCTACACCTTC. Amino acids: CAIDRGERGYTF.

This clonotype occurred many times. The chain is built from TRBV5-1 and TRBJ2-5, with D unresolved. Trimming cost V 1 base and J 2 bases, with 12 bases left between them. This CDR3 region has 15 residues. Germline V gene data show CDR1 as SGHRS and CDR2 as YFSETQ. The CDR3 is CASSLNMGQQETQYF. The CDR3 bases are TGCGCCAGCAGCTTGAATATGGGCCAGCAAGAGACCCAGTACTTC.

This clonotype came up many times. CDR3 nucleotides: TGTGCCAGCAGTTACTCCCTCAGGGCCTATGGCTACACCTTC. Its protein is CASSYSLRAYGYTF. The chain is built from TRBV6-5 and TRBJ1-2; D possibly corresponds to TRBD1 (5 bases). Trimming pared 0 bases from V and 4 bases from J, leaving 9 bases between. Germline V gene sequence: CDR1 MNHEY, CDR2 SVGAGI. The CDR3 sequence is 14 residues long.

This clonotype was seen more than once but under ten times. The chain joins TRBV7-2 to TRBJ2-3; TRBD2 aligns across 16 bases. This CDR3 region has 19 residues. Germline trimming cut 5 bases from V and 1 base from J; bases unmatched to any gene: 9. Looked up from germline, CDR1 is SGHTA and CDR2 is FQGNSA. For the CDR3, the DNA is TGTGCCAGCAGCCCGCAGGGACTAGCGGGAGGGCCCCGCACAGATACGCAGTATTTT. Translating it yields CASSPQGLAGGPRTDTQYF.

The chain has TRBV6-5 and TRBJ1-6, with D hard to call. CDR1 and CDR2 from the germline V gene are MNHEY and SVGAGI. V lost 1 base, J lost 7 bases, and 11 bases lay in between. This CDR3 is built from 15 residues. CDR3 sequence (DNA): TGTGCCAGCAGTTACTTCCAGGCGGGAAATTCACCCCTCCACTTT. Protein sequence: CASSYFQAGNSPLHF.

This clonotype was recorded many times. The chain carries TRBV24-1 and TRBJ2-7; D tentatively fits TRBD1 or TRBD2 (5 bases each). The CDR3 runs 14 residues. V lost 6 bases and J lost 3, with 14 bases in between. Germline CDR1 is KGHDR and CDR2 is SFDVKD. DNA of the CDR3: TGTGCCACCAGTATACACCTGGGGGACTACGAGCAGTACTTC. This codes for CATSIHLGDYEQYF.

V gene TRBV2 combines with J gene TRBJ1-1; 9 positions agree with TRBD1. CDR3 size: 16 residues. The germline CDR1 and CDR2 sequences are SNHLY and FYNNEI. The trim removed 5 bases at V and 1 base at J, leaving 8 bases unmatched. The CDR3 nucleotides read TGTGCCAGCAGTCGACAGGGGGTTCAAAGGAACACTGAAGCTTTCTTT. It specifies CASSRQGVQRNTEAFF. The entire variable domain, with the rest obtained from reference TRBV2 and TRBJ1-1, is as follows: EPEVTQTPSHQVTQMGQEVILRCVPISNHLYFYWYRQILGQKVEFLVSFYNNEISEKSEIFDDQFSVERPDGSNFTLKIRSTKLEDSAMYFCASSRQGVQRNTEAFFGQGTRLTVV.

This clonotype was picked up a small number of times. The V gene is TRBV29-1, the J gene TRBJ2-1, with a possible D match to TRBD2 (5 bases). CDR1 SQVTM and CDR2 ANQGSEA come from the germline V gene. Trimming removed 6 bases from V and 1 base from J, with 13 bases in between. The CDR3 is 14 residues long. The CDR3: CSVPSPGSYNEQFF. In DNA, the CDR3 is TGCAGCGTCCCCTCCCCGGGATCCTACAATGAGCAGTTCTTC.

Ten or more counts support this clonotype. The chain combines TRBV5-1 with TRBJ2-3; D tentatively fits TRBD1 or TRBD2 (5 bases each). The CDR3 runs to 17 residues. Trimming shortened V by 4 bases and J by 2 bases, and 20 bases separated the two germline ends. CDR1 is SGHRS, CDR2 YFSETQ, per germline. The CDR3 here is CASSVRGLTENTDTQYF. The CDR3 DNA reads as TGCGCCAGCAGCGTTCGGGGCCTAACAGAGAACACAGATACGCAGTATTTT.

This clonotype was observed at least ten times. The chain couples TRBV6-5 to TRBJ2-2, with 11 bases that match TRBD2. V trimming: 0 bases; J trimming: 5 bases; junction bases outside the gene matches: 5. Germline values: CDR1 MNHEY, CDR2 SVGAGI. CDR3 length: 17 amino acids. This CDR3 is CASSYSSGRALTGELFF. DNA of the CDR3: TGTGCCAGCAGTTACTCTAGCGGGAGGGCCTTGACCGGGGAGCTGTTTTTT.